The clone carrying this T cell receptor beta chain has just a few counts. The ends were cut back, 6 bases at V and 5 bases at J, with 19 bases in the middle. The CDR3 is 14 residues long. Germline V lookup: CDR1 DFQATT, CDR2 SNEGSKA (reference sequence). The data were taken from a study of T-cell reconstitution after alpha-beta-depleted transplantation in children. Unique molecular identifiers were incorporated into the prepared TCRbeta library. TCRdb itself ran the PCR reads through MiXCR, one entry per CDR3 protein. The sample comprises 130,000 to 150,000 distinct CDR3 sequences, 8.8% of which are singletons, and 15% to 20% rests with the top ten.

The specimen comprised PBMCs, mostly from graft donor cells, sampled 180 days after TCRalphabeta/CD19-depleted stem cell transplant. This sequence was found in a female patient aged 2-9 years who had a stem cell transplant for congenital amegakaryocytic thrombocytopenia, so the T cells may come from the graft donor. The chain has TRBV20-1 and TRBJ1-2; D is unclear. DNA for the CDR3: TGCAGTGCACCCCATGGGCTAAGAGGATATGGCTACACCTTC. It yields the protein CSAPHGLRGYGYTF.